These 25 T cell receptor beta chains were sequenced from one sample in a study of Tregs in tolerant kidney transplant recipients. Profiling relied on immunoSEQ multiplex PCR, and the TCRdb table lists in-frame clones only, not all of them. The sample lists some 240,000 clones; about 80% were seen once. Sequencing input: CD4+ T cells from blood. These receptors were collected from a human donor in good health.

This chain connects TRBV30 to TRBJ2-2; D is possibly TRBD1 or TRBD2 (5 bases each). V was pared by 0 bases and J by 1 base, with 9 bases between. The CDR3 is 15 amino acids. Germline CDR1 and CDR2: GTSNPN and SVGIG (reference sequence). CDR3 in amino acids: CAWSVGTQNTGELFF. CDR3 nucleotide sequence: TGTGCCTGGAGTGTCGGGACGCAGAACACCGGGGAGCTGTTTTTT.

The genes are TRBV11-1 and TRBJ1-1; D may be TRBD1 (5 bases). Germline V gene lookup returns CDR1 SGHAT and CDR2 FQDESV (reference sequence). Trimming removed 3 bases from V and 5 bases from J, with 10 bases in between. The CDR3 covers 13 residues. CDR3 bases: TGTGCCAGCAGCTTGAATCGGGGGACTGAAGCTTTCTTT. Protein sequence: CASSLNRGTEAFF.

The gene calls are TRBV9 and TRBJ2-2, with 12 positions matching TRBD2. CDR3 length equals 20 residues. Germline V gene lookup returns CDR1 SGDLS and CDR2 YYNGEE. Unmatched junction bases numbered 13, after V lost 2 bases and J lost 2 bases. CDR3 region: CASSVDFGLAGTINTGELFF. Here the CDR3 DNA reads TGTGCCAGCAGCGTTGACTTCGGACTAGCGGGGACGATCAACACCGGGGAGCTGTTTTTT.

The table lists this clone with a count of one. The chain is built from TRBV11-2 and TRBJ2-3; 7 nucleotides agree with TRBD2. There are 16 residues in the CDR3. CDR1 and CDR2 (germline): SGHAT, FQNNGV. V gave up 5 bases and J gave up 2 bases; unmatched junction bases: 10. The CDR3 protein is CASSPSPAGNTDTQYF. The DNA for the CDR3 is TGTGCCAGCAGCCCTTCCCCAGCGGGGAACACAGATACGCAGTATTTT.

The V and J genes are TRBV7-2 and TRBJ1-3; a weak D match, TRBD1 (6 bases). Germline V gene lookup returns CDR1 SGHTA and CDR2 FQGNSA. V lost 0 bases and J lost 2, with 8 bases in between. The CDR3 spans 15 residues. The CDR3 nucleotides read TGTGCCAGCAGCTTAGCATCAGGGGCTGGAAACACCATATATTTT. It yields the protein CASSLASGAGNTIYF.

V is TRBV18 and J is TRBJ1-4; no reliable D call. This CDR3 has 13 amino acids. Germline V gene sequence: CDR1 KGHSH, CDR2 LQKENI. V shed 3 bases and J shed 5 bases, with 7 bases lying between them. The CDR3 loop reads CASSPLGNEKLFF. CDR3 in DNA: TGTGCCAGCTCACCCCTCGGAAATGAAAAACTGTTTTTT. Combining the CDR3 with reference TRBV18 and TRBJ1-4 gives the whole variable domain NAGVMQNPRHLVRRRGQEARLRCSPMKGHSHVYWYRQLPEEGLKFMVYLQKENIIDESGMPKERFSAEFPKEGPSILRIQQVVRGDSAAYFCASSPLGNEKLFFGSGTQLSVL.

V usage is TRBV9 and J usage is TRBJ2-5, with TRBD2 matching 8 bases. Per germline, CDR1 SGDLS and CDR2 YYNGEE. This CDR3 contains 14 residues. The V and J ends lost 3 bases and 4 bases, in that order; junction bases with no gene match: 5. CDR3 sequence reads: CASSAGGLRETQYF. In nucleotides, the CDR3 is TGTGCCAGCAGCGCGGGGGGGCTTAGAGAGACCCAGTACTTC.

The chain recombines TRBV7-6 with TRBJ1-2; D is ambiguous. CDR1 and CDR2 (germline): SGHVS, FNYEAQ. CDR3 length: 11 amino acids. V dropped 4 bases and J dropped 3 bases, with 3 bases sitting between them. The CDR3 protein is CASSSDYGYTF. The DNA for the CDR3 is TGTGCCAGCAGCTCCGACTATGGCTACACCTTC. Full variable domain (rest looked up from reference TRBV7-6 and TRBJ1-2): GAGVSQSPRYKVTKRGQDVALRCDPISGHVSLYWYRQALGQGPEFLTYFNYEAQQDKSGLPNDRFSAERPEGSISTLTIQRTEQRDSAMYRCASSSDYGYTFGSGTRLTVV.

This clone was picked up a small number of times. This rearrangement joins TRBV7-9 to TRBJ2-5; 9 nucleotides agree with TRBD2. The CDR3 consists of 18 residues. CDR1 and CDR2 (germline): SEHNR, FQNEAQ (reference sequence). The V segment lost 5 bases and the J segment 4 bases; nucleotides outside the gene matches: 17. The CDR3 region is CASSLPLAIAGDRETQYF. CDR3 DNA: TGTGCCAGCAGCCTCCCCCTGGCCATAGCGGGAGATCGAGAGACCCAGTACTTC.

The chain uses TRBV9 and TRBJ2-7; D is perhaps TRBD1 (6 bases). The CDR3 covers 15 residues. V lost 0 bases and J 3 bases, leaving 13 bases between the germline ends. Germline V CDR1 and CDR2: SGDLS, YYNGEE. This CDR3 reads CASSVATGHGYEQYF. DNA for the CDR3: TGTGCCAGCAGCGTAGCTACGGGACACGGCTACGAGCAGTACTTC.

The chain joins TRBV29-1 to TRBJ1-1; D remains ambiguous. The CDR3 runs 16 residues. CDR1 and CDR2 from the germline V gene are SQVTM and ANQGSEA. Between the trimmed V and J ends, which lost 4 bases and 0 bases, there was a span of 18 bases. For the CDR3, the DNA is TGCAGCGTTGGCGGAGCGAAGTTATTCATGAACACTGAAGCTTTCTTT. The encoded protein is CSVGGAKLFMNTEAFF.

This clone was seen only once. This chain connects TRBV7-2 to TRBJ2-3; D is uncertain. CDR3 length: 13 residues. Trimming took 5 bases from V and 4 from J, leaving 10 bases between them. The germline V gene encodes CDR1 SGHTA and CDR2 FQGNSA. The CDR3 is CASSGRRSDTQYF. CDR3 nucleotide sequence: TGTGCCAGCAGCGGACGCAGATCAGATACGCAGTATTTT.

V usage is TRBV7-9 and J usage is TRBJ2-3; TRBD2 agrees at 7 bases. Germline CDR1 reads SEHNR; CDR2 reads FQNEAQ (reference sequence). The CDR3 extends over 15 amino acids. The junction had 8 bases not matched to a gene; V was cut back by 7 bases and J by 1 base. CDR3 region: CASTFASGGTDTQYF. The CDR3 bases are TGTGCCAGCACGTTTGCTAGCGGAGGCACAGATACGCAGTATTTT. The variable domain in full, completed from reference TRBV7-9 and TRBJ2-3, reads DTGVSQNPRHKITKRGQNVTFRCDPISEHNRLYWYRQTLGQGPEFLTYFQNEAQLEKSRLLSDRFSAERPKGSFSTLEIQRTEQGDSAMYLCASTFASGGTDTQYFGPGTRLTVL.

This clone was seen just once. V usage is TRBV7-7 and J usage is TRBJ2-1, with D tentatively TRBD2 (5 bases). The germline V and J ends were trimmed by 3 bases and 8 bases, with 20 bases remaining between them. This CDR3 spans 16 amino acids. Germline-derived CDR1 and CDR2 are SSHAT and FNYEAQ (reference sequence). This chain's CDR3 is CASSFGPPGTVDEQFF. For the CDR3, the DNA is TGTGCCAGCAGCTTTGGCCCTCCGGGAACAGTCGATGAGCAGTTCTTC.

The rearrangement links TRBV30 to TRBJ1-1; the D gene is possibly TRBD1 (6 bases). CDR3 length: 13 residues. V shed 3 bases and J shed 8 bases, with 16 bases lying between them. Germline loops: CDR1 GTSNPN, CDR2 SVGIG (reference sequence). The CDR3 loop is CAWSRGGGSEAFF. In nucleotides, the CDR3 is TGTGCCTGGAGCAGGGGAGGGGGATCCGAAGCTTTCTTT. Based on the CDR3 plus reference TRBV30 and TRBJ1-1, the full variable domain is SQTIHQWPATLVQPVGSPLSLECTVEGTSNPNLYWYRQAAGRGLQLLFYSVGIGQISSEVPQNLSASRPQDRQFILSSKKLLLSDSGFYLCAWSRGGGSEAFFGQGTRLTVV.

About this clone itself: A junction end diverges from the germline sequence, so it may reflect a read error. This chain links TRBV6-5 with TRBJ2-7; D remains unclear. In germline, CDR1 is MNHEY, CDR2 SVGAGI. This CDR3 is 13 amino acids long. The CDR3 loop reads CASNLNQHSSPSF. In DNA form, the CDR3 reads TGTGCCAGCAACTTGAATCAACATTCATCCCCCAGCTTC.

The chain has TRBV6-5 and TRBJ2-7, with D possibly being TRBD2 (6 bases). Germline-derived CDR1 and CDR2 are MNHEY and SVGAGI. CDR3 length: 14 residues. The germline V and J ends were trimmed by 0 bases and 5 bases, with 11 bases remaining between them. The CDR3 sequence: CASSYSTRVDEQYF. As DNA, the CDR3 is TGTGCCAGCAGTTACTCGACTAGGGTCGACGAGCAGTACTTC.

The chain couples TRBV11-2 to TRBJ2-7; TRBD2 matches 7 bases. Looked up from germline, CDR1 is SGHAT and CDR2 is FQNNGV. The CDR3 consists of 14 residues. Trimming took 3 bases from V and 3 from J; bases not matched to a gene: 5. The CDR3 region has the DNA TGTGCCAGCAGCTTGGGGCGGGAGCTCTACGAGCAGTACTTC. Translating gives CASSLGRELYEQYF.

The J gene is TRBJ2-5, the V gene TRBV5-1; D call uncertain. CDR1 is SGHRS, CDR2 YFSETQ, per germline. V was clipped by 0 bases and J by 1 base, with 7 bases between them. The CDR3 consists of 14 residues. The CDR3 sequence: CASSLAFGQETQYF. In DNA, the CDR3 is TGCGCCAGCAGCTTGGCCTTCGGCCAAGAGACCCAGTACTTC.

The V gene is TRBV27, the J gene TRBJ2-2, with 11 bases that match TRBD1. The CDR3 covers 17 residues. CDR1 and CDR2 (germline): MNHEY, SMNVEV (reference sequence). J was trimmed by 3 bases and V by 1 base; bases with no gene match: 4. This CDR3 reads CASSLLSGQGDTGELFF. CDR3 DNA sequence: TGTGCCAGCAGTTTATTATCGGGACAGGGGGACACCGGGGAGCTGTTTTTT.

The V call is TRBV30, the J call TRBJ1-5; 7 bases are a match to TRBD1. From germline, CDR1 is GTSNPN and CDR2 SVGIG (reference sequence). This CDR3 has 13 amino acids. J lost 5 bases, V lost 2 bases, and 3 bases had no gene match. In nucleotides, the CDR3 is TGTGCCTGGAGTCCCCAGGGGGATCAGCCCCAGCATTTT. This gives the protein CAWSPQGDQPQHF.

The CDR3 reads CASSARTVYGYTF. CDR3 DNA: TGTGCCAGCAGCGCCAGGACGGTCTATGGCTACACCTTC. The V gene is TRBV7-9, the J gene TRBJ1-2, with no clear D. CDR1 SEHNR and CDR2 FQNEAQ come from the germline V gene (reference sequence). This CDR3 contains 13 residues. Trimming took 5 bases from V and 4 from J, leaving 11 bases between them. The full variable domain, rest sourced from reference TRBV7-9 and TRBJ1-2, is DTGVSQNPRHKITKRGQNVTFRCDPISEHNRLYWYRQTLGQGPEFLTYFQNEAQLEKSRLLSDRFSAERPKGSFSTLEIQRTEQGDSAMYLCASSARTVYGYTFGSGTRLTVV.

The chain links TRBV6-5 to TRBJ1-4; 7 positions agree with TRBD1. The CDR3 is 15 amino acids. CDR1 and CDR2 (germline): MNHEY, SVGAGI. Trimming at V came to 0 bases and at J to 7 bases, leaving 5 bases not matched to a gene. In nucleotides, the CDR3 is TGTGCCAGCAGTTACTCGAAGGGGGCGGGTGAAAAACTGTTTTTT. It encodes CASSYSKGAGEKLFF.

With respect to this clone: Other DNA sequences in the same sample also yield this CDR3. V usage is TRBV15 and J usage is TRBJ1-2; D may be TRBD1 (5 bases). CDR3 length equals 19 residues. Germline CDR1 reads LNHNV; CDR2 reads YYDKDF (reference sequence). V lost 0 bases, J lost 1 base, and 21 bases lay in between. CDR3 residues: CATSRDLYFGQGINYGYTF. CDR3 nucleotides: TGTGCCACCAGCAGAGATCTCTATTTTGGGCAGGGAATTAACTATGGCTACACCTTC.

This clone was detected only once. J is TRBJ2-3 and V is TRBV18; D call uncertain. The CDR3 loop spans 14 amino acids. The V and J ends lost 3 bases and 2 bases respectively, with 9 bases between them. Germline V gene sequence: CDR1 KGHSH, CDR2 LQKENI. This CDR3 is CASSPPATTDTQYF. DNA of the CDR3: TGTGCCAGCTCACCCCCCGCAACCACAGATACGCAGTATTTT.